The sequence of this TCR beta chain was determined in a study of cytomegalovirus exposure and HLA in healthy donors. The study's findings and limits: TCR beta sequences reportedly predicted the HLA-A and HLA-B alleles of most subjects accurately.

This CDR3 comprises 14 residues. Germline CDR1 reads SGHRS; CDR2 reads YFSETQ. The J segment lost 8 bases and the V segment lost 2 bases, leaving 6 bases of the junction unmatched. Nominally healthy donors were sampled, though unrecorded immune exposures were likely. A multiplex PCR was run with 60 Vbeta primers and 13 Jbeta primers. Method: immunoSEQ multiplex PCR; TCRdb's copy keeps in-frame clones and lacks some. The table includes nearly 95,000 clones, approximately 63% detected once. Points on this clone: Its antigen is not identified.

V and J are TRBV5-1 and TRBJ2-1; 8 nucleotides align to TRBD1. Source material: PBMCs. The source is a woman in her twenties or thirties in good health and CMV-seronegative. This CDR3 is CASSLGDRGDEQFF. DNA of the CDR3: TGCGCCAGCAGCTTAGGAGACAGGGGCGATGAGCAGTTCTTC.